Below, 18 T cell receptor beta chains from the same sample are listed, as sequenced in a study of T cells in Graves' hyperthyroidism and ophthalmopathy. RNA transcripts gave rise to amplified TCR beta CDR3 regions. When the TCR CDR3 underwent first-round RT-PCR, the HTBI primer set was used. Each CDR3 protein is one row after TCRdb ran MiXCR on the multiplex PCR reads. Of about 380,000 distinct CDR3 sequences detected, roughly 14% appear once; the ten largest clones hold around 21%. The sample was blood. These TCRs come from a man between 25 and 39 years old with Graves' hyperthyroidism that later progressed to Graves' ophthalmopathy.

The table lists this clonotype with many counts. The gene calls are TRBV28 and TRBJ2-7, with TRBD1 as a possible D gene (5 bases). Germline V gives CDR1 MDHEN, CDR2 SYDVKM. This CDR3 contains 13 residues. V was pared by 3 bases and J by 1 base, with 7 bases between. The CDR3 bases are TGTGCCAGCAGTTTTAGGGGATCCTACGAGCAGTACTTC. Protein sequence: CASSFRGSYEQYF. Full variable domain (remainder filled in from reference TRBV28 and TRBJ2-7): DVKVTQSSRYLVKRTGEKVFLECVQDMDHENMFWYRQDPGLGLRLIYFSYDVKMKEKGDIPEGYSVSREKKERFSLILESASTNQTSMYLCASSFRGSYEQYFGPGTRLTVT.

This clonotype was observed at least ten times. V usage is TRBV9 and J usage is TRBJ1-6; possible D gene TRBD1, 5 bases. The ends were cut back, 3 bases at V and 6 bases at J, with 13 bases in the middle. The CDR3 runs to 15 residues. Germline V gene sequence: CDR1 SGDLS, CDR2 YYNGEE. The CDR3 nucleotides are TGTGCCAGCAGCGCCTCCGGGACGGGTAATTCACCCCTCCACTTT. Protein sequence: CASSASGTGNSPLHF.

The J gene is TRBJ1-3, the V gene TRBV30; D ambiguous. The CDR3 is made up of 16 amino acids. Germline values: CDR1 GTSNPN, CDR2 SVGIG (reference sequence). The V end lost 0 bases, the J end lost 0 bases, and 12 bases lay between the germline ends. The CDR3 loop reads CAWSVLASLSGNTIYF. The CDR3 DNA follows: TGTGCCTGGAGTGTACTGGCTTCTCTCTCTGGAAACACCATATATTTT.

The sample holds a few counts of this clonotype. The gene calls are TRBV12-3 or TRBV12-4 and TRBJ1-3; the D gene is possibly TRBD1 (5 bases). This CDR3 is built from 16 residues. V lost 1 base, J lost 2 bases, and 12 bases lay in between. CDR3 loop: CASSLGGQGTGNTIYF. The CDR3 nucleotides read TGTGCCAGCAGTTTAGGAGGGCAGGGCACTGGAAACACCATATATTTT.

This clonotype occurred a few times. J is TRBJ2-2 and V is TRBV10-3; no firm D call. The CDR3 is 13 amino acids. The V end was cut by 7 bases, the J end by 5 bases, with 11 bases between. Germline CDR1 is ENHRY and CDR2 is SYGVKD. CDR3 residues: CAINTDGTGELFF. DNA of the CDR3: TGTGCCATCAATACAGACGGAACCGGGGAGCTGTTTTTT.

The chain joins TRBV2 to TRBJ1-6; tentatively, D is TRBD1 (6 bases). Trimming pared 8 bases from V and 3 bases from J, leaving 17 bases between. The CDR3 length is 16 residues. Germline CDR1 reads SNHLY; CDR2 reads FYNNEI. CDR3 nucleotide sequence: TGTGCCAGCGGAGTCTGGGGACAAGACTATAATTCACCCCTCCACTTT. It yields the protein CASGVWGQDYNSPLHF.

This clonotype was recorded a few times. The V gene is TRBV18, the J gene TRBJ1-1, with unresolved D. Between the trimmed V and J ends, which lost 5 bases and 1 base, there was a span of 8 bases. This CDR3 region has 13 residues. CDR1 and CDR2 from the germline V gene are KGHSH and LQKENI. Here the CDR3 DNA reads TGTGCCAGCTCAAGTTTGGAGAACACTGAAGCTTTCTTT. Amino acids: CASSSLENTEAFF.

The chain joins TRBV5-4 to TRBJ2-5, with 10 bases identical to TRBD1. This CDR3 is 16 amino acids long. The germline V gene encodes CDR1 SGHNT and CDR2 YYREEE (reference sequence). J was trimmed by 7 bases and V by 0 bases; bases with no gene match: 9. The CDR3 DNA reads TGTGCCAGCAGCTTGGTAATGGGACAGGGGATTGTGACCCAGTACTTC. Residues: CASSLVMGQGIVTQYF. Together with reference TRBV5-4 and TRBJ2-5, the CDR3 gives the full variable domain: ETGVTQSPTHLIKTRGQQVTLRCSSQSGHNTVSWYQQALGQGPQFIFQYYREEENGRGNFPPRFSGLQFPNYSSELNVNALELDDSALYLCASSLVMGQGIVTQYFGPGTRLLVL.

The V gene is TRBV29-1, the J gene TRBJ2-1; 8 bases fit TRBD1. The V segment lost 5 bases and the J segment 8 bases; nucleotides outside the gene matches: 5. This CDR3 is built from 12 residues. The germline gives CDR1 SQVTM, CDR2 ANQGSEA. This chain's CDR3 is CSVYQGAYEQFF. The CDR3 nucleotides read TGCAGCGTTTACCAGGGGGCATATGAGCAGTTCTTC.

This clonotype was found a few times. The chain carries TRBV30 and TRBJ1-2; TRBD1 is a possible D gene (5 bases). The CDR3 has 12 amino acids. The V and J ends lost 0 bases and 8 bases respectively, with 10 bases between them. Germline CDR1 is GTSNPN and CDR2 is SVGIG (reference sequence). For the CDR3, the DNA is TGTGCCTGGAGTGTAAACGGGGGAGGCTACACCTTC. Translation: CAWSVNGGGYTF.

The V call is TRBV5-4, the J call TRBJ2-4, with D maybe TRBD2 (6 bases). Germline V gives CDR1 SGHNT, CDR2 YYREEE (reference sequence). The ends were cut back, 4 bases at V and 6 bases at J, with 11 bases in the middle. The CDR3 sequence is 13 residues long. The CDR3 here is CASSPSGRNIQYF. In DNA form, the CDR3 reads TGTGCCAGCAGCCCATCCGGGAGAAACATTCAGTACTTC.

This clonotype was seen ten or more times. The CDR3: CAWTITGGYYGYTF. The DNA of the CDR3 is TGTGCCTGGACGATCACAGGGGGCTACTATGGCTACACCTTC. J is TRBJ1-2 and V is TRBV30; 9 nucleotides align to TRBD1. The CDR3 sequence is 14 residues long. V shed 4 bases and J 3 bases; nucleotides not matched to a gene: 6. Germline V gene lookup returns CDR1 GTSNPN and CDR2 SVGIG (reference sequence).

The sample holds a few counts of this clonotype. DNA for the CDR3: TGTGCCAGCAGTACAGGGGGACTCCACATATACGAGCAGTACTTC. Translated: CASSTGGLHIYEQYF. V usage is TRBV6-1 and J usage is TRBJ2-7; 8 bases line up with TRBD1. The length of the CDR3 is 15 residues. Germline V gene sequence: CDR1 MNHNS, CDR2 SASEGT. V dropped 5 bases and J dropped 4; count of bases not matched to a gene: 10.

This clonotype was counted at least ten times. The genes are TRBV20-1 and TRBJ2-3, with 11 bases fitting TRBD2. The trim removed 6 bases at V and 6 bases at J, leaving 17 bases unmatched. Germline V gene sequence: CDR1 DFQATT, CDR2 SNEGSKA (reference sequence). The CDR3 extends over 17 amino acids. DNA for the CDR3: TGCAGTGCCACTTTCGAGAGTAGCGGGGGGGCTAGGGATACGCAGTATTTT. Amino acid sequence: CSATFESSGGARDTQYF.

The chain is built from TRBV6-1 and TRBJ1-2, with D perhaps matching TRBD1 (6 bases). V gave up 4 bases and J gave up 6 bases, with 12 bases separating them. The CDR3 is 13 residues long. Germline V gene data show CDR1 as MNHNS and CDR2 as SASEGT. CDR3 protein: CASSVQGWHGYTF. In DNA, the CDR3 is TGTGCCAGCAGTGTTCAGGGGTGGCATGGCTACACCTTC.

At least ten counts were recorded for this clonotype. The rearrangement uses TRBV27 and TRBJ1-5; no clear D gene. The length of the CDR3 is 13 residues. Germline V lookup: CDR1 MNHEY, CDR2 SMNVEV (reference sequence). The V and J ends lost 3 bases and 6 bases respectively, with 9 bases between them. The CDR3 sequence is CASSFPPGQPQHF. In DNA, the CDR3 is TGTGCCAGCAGTTTCCCGCCCGGTCAGCCCCAGCATTTT.

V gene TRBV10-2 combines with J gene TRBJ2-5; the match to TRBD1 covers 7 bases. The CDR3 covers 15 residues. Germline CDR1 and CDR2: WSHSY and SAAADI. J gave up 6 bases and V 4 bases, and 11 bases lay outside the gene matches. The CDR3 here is CASSVSRGRGKTQYF. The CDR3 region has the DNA TGCGCCAGCAGTGTCTCGAGAGGCAGGGGGAAGACCCAGTACTTC.

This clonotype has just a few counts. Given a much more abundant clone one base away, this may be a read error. The CDR3 region has the DNA TGTGCCAGCAGCTTAGCTACAGTCCAAGAGACCCAGTACTTC. Encoded protein: CASSLATVQETQYF. The chain employs TRBV7-2 and TRBJ2-5, with D hard to call. The V gene lost 0 bases and the J gene lost 1 base, with 6 bases spanning the gap. CDR1 SGHTA and CDR2 FQGNSA come from the germline V gene. The CDR3 has 14 amino acids.